Below, one T cell receptor beta chain is given with its context. No antigen is known for it. The data were obtained in a study of response to subunit inactivated influenza vaccine. Study observations and caveats: With each seasonal influenza vaccination, the authors suggested, few new T cells are recruited.

TCRdb redid the calling of the RT-PCR reads with MiXCR, one entry per CDR3 protein. This table has about 780,000 distinct CDR3 sequences, under 20% appearing once. The origin of this receptor is a middle-aged man who received an inactivated influenza vaccine. Sequenced material: PBMCs from blood, taken 5 days after vaccination.

The CDR3 loop is CASSYSTARRRGYTF. CDR3 nucleotide sequence: TGTGCCAGCAGTTACTCGACGGCAAGAAGGAGAGGCTACACCTTC. The rearrangement joins TRBV6-5 to TRBJ1-2; D is undetermined. V lost 0 bases, J lost 8 bases, and 16 bases lay in between. The CDR3 has 15 residues. The V gene's germline CDR1 is MNHEY and CDR2 SVGAGI.